Presented here are 13 T cell receptor beta chains from one specimen sequenced in a study of technical replicates of blood from several donors. Using immunoSEQ multiplex PCR, the repertoire was profiled, and TCRdb retains in-frame clones only, with some absent. The sample gives 15,000 to 20,000 clones, 87% of which show up once; roughly 12% is in the top ten. The sequencing input was PBMCs. These receptors all stem from a human donor in good health.

The chain links TRBV15 to TRBJ2-5; 15 bases align to TRBD2. V dropped 1 base and J dropped 4; count of bases not matched to a gene: 4. Germline CDR1 reads LNHNV; CDR2 reads YYDKDF (reference sequence). The CDR3 loop spans 17 amino acids. The CDR3 sequence is CATSRVPGLAGGETQYF. The CDR3 nucleotides read TGTGCCACCAGCAGAGTACCGGGACTAGCGGGAGGAGAGACCCAGTACTTC.

The table lists this clone with a few counts. This rearrangement joins TRBV19 to TRBJ1-2, with D maybe TRBD1 (5 bases). The CDR3 extends over 16 amino acids. V lost 1 base and J 4 bases, leaving 16 bases between the germline ends. CDR1 is LNHDA, CDR2 SQIVND, per germline (reference sequence). CDR3 nucleotides: TGTGCCAGTAGTATAGTCCAGGGCAGGGCTATCTATGGCTACACCTTC. Amino acid sequence: CASSIVQGRAIYGYTF.

The rearrangement links TRBV6-1 to TRBJ2-1, with a tentative D call TRBD2 (7 bases). This CDR3 is 15 amino acids long. The germline V gene encodes CDR1 MNHNS and CDR2 SASEGT. The V end was cut by 7 bases, the J end by 6 bases, with 19 bases between. CDR3 loop: CASTQRGGLFNEQFF. DNA for the CDR3: TGTGCCAGCACCCAAAGGGGGGGCCTTTTCAATGAGCAGTTCTTC.

The chain has TRBV19 and TRBJ1-2; 10 positions agree with TRBD1. There are 13 residues in the CDR3. The junction had 2 bases not matched to a gene; V was cut back by 7 bases and J by 3 bases. Germline CDR1 is LNHDA and CDR2 is SQIVND (reference sequence). CDR3 coding DNA: TGTGCCAGTAAGACAGGGGGCGACTATGGCTACACCTTC. This codes for CASKTGGDYGYTF.

The V gene is TRBV19, the J gene TRBJ1-2; a weak D match, TRBD1 (5 bases). The ends were cut back, 1 base at V and 8 bases at J, with 8 bases in the middle. From germline, CDR1 is LNHDA and CDR2 SQIVND (reference sequence). The CDR3 covers 12 residues. The CDR3 is CASSIAGFGYTF. In DNA form, the CDR3 reads TGTGCCAGTAGTATAGCAGGGTTCGGCTACACCTTC.

The genes are TRBV28 and TRBJ2-1, with a tentative D call TRBD2 (6 bases). Germline V gives CDR1 MDHEN, CDR2 SYDVKM. The CDR3 covers 16 residues. Trimming removed 7 bases at V and 5 bases at J, with 21 bases between. CDR3 in amino acids: CASKGLGGEGNNEQFF. CDR3 bases: TGTGCCAGCAAAGGTTTGGGGGGTGAGGGAAACAATGAGCAGTTCTTC.

The chain combines TRBV15 with TRBJ2-3; D possibly corresponds to TRBD1 (5 bases). Trimming shortened V by 0 bases and J by 2 bases, and 15 bases separated the two germline ends. This CDR3 is 17 amino acids long. CDR1 LNHNV and CDR2 YYDKDF come from the germline V gene (reference sequence). The CDR3 protein is CATSREAGRTYTDTQYF. The CDR3 nucleotides are TGTGCCACCAGCAGAGAGGCAGGGCGGACCTACACAGATACGCAGTATTTT.

This rearrangement joins TRBV27 to TRBJ2-7; TRBD1 matches at 8 bases. The V gene end was trimmed by 6 bases and the J gene end by 3 bases; junction bases not matched to a gene: 7. From germline, CDR1 is MNHEY and CDR2 SMNVEV (reference sequence). This CDR3 is built from 14 residues. DNA for the CDR3: TGTGCCAGCAGACCAAAAGGACAGGGCTACGAGCAGTACTTC. Translation gives CASRPKGQGYEQYF.

The chain combines TRBV7-8 with TRBJ2-1, with TRBD2 as a possible D gene (5 bases). Per germline, CDR1 SGHVS and CDR2 FQNEAQ. The CDR3 is 14 amino acids. Trimming left V 1 base short and J 7 bases short, with 11 bases between. The CDR3 sequence: CASSLVGSGNEQFF. CDR3 in DNA: TGTGCCAGCAGCTTAGTCGGGTCGGGGAATGAGCAGTTCTTC.

The V and J genes are TRBV10-1 and TRBJ1-1; the D is unclear. V was clipped by 0 bases and J by 8 bases, with 10 bases between them. Germline V gene lookup returns CDR1 WNHNN and CDR2 SYGVQD (reference sequence). CDR3 length equals 13 residues. The CDR3 reads CASSESQAPEAFF. The DNA for the CDR3 is TGCGCCAGCAGTGAGTCTCAGGCTCCCGAAGCTTTCTTT.

The CDR3: CASSSPSGSTDTQYF. The CDR3 DNA is TGTGCCAGCAGCTCTCCTAGCGGAAGCACAGATACGCAGTATTTT. The rearrangement uses TRBV7-2 and TRBJ2-3; the match to TRBD2 covers 7 bases. Trimming took 4 bases from V and 0 from J; bases not matched to a gene: 4. CDR3 length: 15 amino acids. Germline lookup yields CDR1 SGHTA and CDR2 FQGNSA.

This sequence joins TRBV19 and TRBJ2-3, with 13 bases fitting TRBD2. In germline, CDR1 is LNHDA, CDR2 SQIVND (reference sequence). Trimming took 3 bases from V and 0 from J; bases not matched to a gene: 12. This CDR3 contains 20 residues. CDR3 DNA sequence: TGTGCCAGTAGTATTAGAGGACTAGCGGGAGTCGGTCGAAGCACAGATACGCAGTATTTT. Protein: CASSIRGLAGVGRSTDTQYF.

This chain connects TRBV19 to TRBJ2-7; 9 positions match TRBD2. CDR1 and CDR2 (germline): LNHDA, SQIVND (reference sequence). The trim removed 5 bases at V and 0 bases at J, leaving 11 bases unmatched. The length of the CDR3 is 17 residues. CDR3 DNA: TGTGCCAGTAGTCGCCTAGCGGGAAGCTCCGACTCCTACGAGCAGTACTTC. It translates to CASSRLAGSSDSYEQYF.